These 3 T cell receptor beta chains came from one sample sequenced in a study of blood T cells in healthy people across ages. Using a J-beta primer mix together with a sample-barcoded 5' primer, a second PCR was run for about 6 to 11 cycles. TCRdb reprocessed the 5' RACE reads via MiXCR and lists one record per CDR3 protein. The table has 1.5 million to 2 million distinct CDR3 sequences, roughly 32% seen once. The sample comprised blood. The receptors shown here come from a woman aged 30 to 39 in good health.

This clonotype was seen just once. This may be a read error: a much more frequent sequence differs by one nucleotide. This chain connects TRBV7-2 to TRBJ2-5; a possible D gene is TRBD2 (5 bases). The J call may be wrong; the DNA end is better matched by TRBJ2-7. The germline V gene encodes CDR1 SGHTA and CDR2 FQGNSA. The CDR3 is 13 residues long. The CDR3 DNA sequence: TGTGCCAGCAGCTTTGCTAGCCGCAGCGAGCAGTACTTC. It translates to CASSFASRSEQYF.

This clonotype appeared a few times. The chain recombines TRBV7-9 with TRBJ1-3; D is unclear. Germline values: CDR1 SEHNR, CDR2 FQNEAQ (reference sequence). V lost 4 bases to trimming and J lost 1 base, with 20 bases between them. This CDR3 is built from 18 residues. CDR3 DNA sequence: TGTGCCAGCAGCTCAACAAAGGGAAATGAAGGTTCTGGAAACACCATATATTTT. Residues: CASSSTKGNEGSGNTIYF.

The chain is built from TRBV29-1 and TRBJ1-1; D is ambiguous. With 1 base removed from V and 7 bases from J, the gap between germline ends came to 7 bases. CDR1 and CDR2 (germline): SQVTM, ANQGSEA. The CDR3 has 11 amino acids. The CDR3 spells CSVEGGGEAFF. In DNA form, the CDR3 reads TGCAGCGTTGAAGGAGGAGGTGAAGCTTTCTTT.